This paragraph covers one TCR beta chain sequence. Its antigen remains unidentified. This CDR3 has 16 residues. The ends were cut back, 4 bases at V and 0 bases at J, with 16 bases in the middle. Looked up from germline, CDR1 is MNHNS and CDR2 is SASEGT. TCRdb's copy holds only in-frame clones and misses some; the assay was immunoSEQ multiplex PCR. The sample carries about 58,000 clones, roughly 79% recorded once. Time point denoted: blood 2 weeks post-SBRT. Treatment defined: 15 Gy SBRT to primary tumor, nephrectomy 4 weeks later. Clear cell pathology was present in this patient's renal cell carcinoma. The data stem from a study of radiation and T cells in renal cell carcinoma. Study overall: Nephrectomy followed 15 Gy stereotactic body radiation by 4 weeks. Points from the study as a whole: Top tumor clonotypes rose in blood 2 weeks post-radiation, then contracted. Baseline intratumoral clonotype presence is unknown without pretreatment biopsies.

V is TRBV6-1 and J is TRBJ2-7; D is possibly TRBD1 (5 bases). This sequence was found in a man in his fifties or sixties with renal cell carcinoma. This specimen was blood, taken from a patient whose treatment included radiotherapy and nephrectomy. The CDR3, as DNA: TGTGCCAGCAGTGCGGAAGGGGCGCAGAGCTCCTACGAGCAGTACGTC. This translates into CASSAEGAQSSYEQYV.